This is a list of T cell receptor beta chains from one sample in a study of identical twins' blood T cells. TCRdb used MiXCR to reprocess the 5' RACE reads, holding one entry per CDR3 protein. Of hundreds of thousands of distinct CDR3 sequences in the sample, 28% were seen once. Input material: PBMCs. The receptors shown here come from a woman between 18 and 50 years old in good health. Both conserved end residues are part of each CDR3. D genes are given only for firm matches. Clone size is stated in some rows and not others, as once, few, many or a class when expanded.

CASSFSVLNYNSPLHF	TGTGCCAGCAGTTTCTCGGTGCTCAACTATAATTCACCCCTCCACTTT	TRBV12-3/TRBV12-4	-	TRBJ1-6	-
CASSPGTSGITDTQYF	TGCGCCAGCAGCCCCGGGACTAGCGGGATCACAGATACGCAGTATTTT	TRBV5-1	TRBD2	TRBJ2-3	-
CASSQDANHEQFF	TGTGCTAGCAGCCAGGACGCAAACCATGAGCAGTTCTTC	TRBV7-7	-	TRBJ2-1	few
CASSPKTGNTEAFF	TGTGCCAGCAGCCCTAAAACAGGGAACACTGAAGCTTTCTTT	TRBV7-2	-	TRBJ1-1	-
CASSREIANYGYTF	TGTGCCAGCAGTCGGGAGATAGCTAACTATGGCTACACCTTC	TRBV6-4	-	TRBJ1-2	-
CASSPETRYEQYF	TGTGCCAGCTCACCCGAGACAAGGTACGAGCAGTACTTC	TRBV18	-	TRBJ2-7	few
CASSPTGTATGELFF	TGTGCCAGCAGCCCAACGGGGACAGCCACCGGGGAGCTGTTTTTT	TRBV12-3/TRBV12-4	TRBD1	TRBJ2-2	-
CASTRGNSPLHF	TGTGCCAGCACCAGGGGGAATTCACCCCTCCACTTT	TRBV27	TRBD1	TRBJ1-6	few
CATSRDRLRVEAFF	TGTGCCACCAGCAGAGATCGCTTAAGGGTTGAAGCTTTCTTT	TRBV15	-	TRBJ1-1	few
CASSQAFLFGYTF	TGTGCCAGCAGCCAAGCTTTTTTGTTTGGCTACACCTTC	TRBV14	-	TRBJ1-2	many
CASGVGFMGGYTF	TGTGCCAGCGGAGTAGGATTTATGGGTGGCTACACCTTC	TRBV12-3/TRBV12-4	-	TRBJ1-2	-